This T cell receptor (beta chain) was sequenced for a study of cytomegalovirus exposure and HLA in healthy donors. Study-wide findings and caveats: The presence/absence work took it that sequencing depth was about the same across donors. Sequencing likely produced, as an artifact, a cluster of highly shared sequence variants.

In the case of this clone: Its antigen remains unidentified.

This CDR3 spans 16 amino acids. Germline V gene sequence: CDR1 LNHNV, CDR2 YYDKDF (reference sequence). The V end lost 5 bases, the J end lost 2 bases, and 15 bases lay between the germline ends. 60 Vbeta and 13 Jbeta primers were used in PCR. Profiling relied on immunoSEQ multiplex PCR, and the TCRdb table lists in-frame clones only, not all of them. The sample holds approximately 69,000 clones, approximately 70% seen once. The sequence was obtained from a man aged 40-50 years in good health and CMV-seropositive. Sequencing was carried out using PBMCs. The V and J genes are TRBV15 and TRBJ1-4; D not certain. The CDR3 DNA sequence: TGTGCCACCAGCCCCCCACCGGGTATCACTAATGAAAAACTGTTTTTT. Translation gives CATSPPPGITNEKLFF. Together with reference TRBV15 and TRBJ1-4, the CDR3 gives the full variable domain: DAMVIQNPRYQVTQFGKPVTLSCSQTLNHNVMYWYQQKSSQAPKLLFHYYDKDFNNEADTPDNFQSRRPNTSFCFLDIRSPGLGDTAMYLCATSPPPGITNEKLFFGSGTQLSVL.